This TCR beta chain is from a study of cytotoxic CD8 clonotypes in ibrutinib-treated CLL. Turning to the study itself: Included were about a dozen relapsed/refractory and 15 treatment-naive patients, of whom approximately 18 were IGHV unmutated. Response samples were obtained once patients had received a median around 12 months of treatment, range 6 to 36.

Profiling relied on immunoSEQ multiplex PCR, and the TCRdb table lists in-frame clones only, not all of them. The sample has 140,000 to 150,000 clones, about three quarters seen once. Trimming removed 1 base from V and 11 bases from J, with 12 bases in between. There are 12 residues in the CDR3. From germline, CDR1 is SEHNR and CDR2 FQNEAQ (reference sequence). Findings and limits, study-wide: Stable or contracted on treatment, public clonotypes were also uncommon. Pretreatment clonality was elevated relative to age-matched healthy donors and paralleled circulating CD8+ T-cell counts.

Concerning this clone: Antigen specificity is unknown.

This material consisted of PBMCs, taken after 24 months of ibrutinib treatment. The TCR was taken from a human donor with chronic lymphocytic leukemia. This chain joins TRBV7-9 and TRBJ2-7, with D perhaps matching TRBD1 (6 bases). The DNA for the CDR3 is TGTGCCAGCAGCTTAGGGGGTAACAGGGAGTACTTC. Amino acid sequence: CASSLGGNREYF.